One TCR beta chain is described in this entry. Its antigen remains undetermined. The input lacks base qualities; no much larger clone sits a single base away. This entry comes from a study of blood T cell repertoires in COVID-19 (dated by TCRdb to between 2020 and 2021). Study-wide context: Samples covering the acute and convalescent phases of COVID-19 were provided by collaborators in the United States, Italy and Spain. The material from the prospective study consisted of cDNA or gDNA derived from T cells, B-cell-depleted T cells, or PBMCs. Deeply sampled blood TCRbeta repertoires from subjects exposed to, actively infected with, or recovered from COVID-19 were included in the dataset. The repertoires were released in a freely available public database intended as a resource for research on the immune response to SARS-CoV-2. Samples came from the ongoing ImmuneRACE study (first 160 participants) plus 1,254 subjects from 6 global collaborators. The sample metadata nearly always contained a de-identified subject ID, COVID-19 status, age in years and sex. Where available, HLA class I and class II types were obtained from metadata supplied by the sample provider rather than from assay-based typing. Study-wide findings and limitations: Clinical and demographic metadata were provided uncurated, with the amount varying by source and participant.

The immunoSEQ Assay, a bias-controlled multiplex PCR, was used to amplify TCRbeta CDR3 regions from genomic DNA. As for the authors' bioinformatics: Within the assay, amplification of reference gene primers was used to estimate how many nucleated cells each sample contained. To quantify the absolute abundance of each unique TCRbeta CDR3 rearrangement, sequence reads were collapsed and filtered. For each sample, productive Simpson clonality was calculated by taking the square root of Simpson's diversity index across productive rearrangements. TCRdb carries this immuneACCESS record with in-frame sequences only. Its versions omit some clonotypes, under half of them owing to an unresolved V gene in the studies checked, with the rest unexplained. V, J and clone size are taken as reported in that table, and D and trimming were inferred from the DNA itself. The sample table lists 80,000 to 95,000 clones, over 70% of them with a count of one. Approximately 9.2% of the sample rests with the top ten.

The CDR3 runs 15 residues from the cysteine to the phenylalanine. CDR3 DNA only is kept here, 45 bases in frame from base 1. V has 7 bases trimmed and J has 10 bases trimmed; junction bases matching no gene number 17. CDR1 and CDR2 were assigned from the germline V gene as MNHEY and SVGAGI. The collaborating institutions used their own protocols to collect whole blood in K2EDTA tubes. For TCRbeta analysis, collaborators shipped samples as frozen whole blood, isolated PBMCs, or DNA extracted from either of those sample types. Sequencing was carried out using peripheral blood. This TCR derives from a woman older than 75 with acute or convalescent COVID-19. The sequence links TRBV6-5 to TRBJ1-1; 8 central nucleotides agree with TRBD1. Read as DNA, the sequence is TGTGCCAGCATCTCAGCCGGACAGGGAGGGTCCGGAGCTTTCTTT. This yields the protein CASISAGQGGSGAFF.